Shown below are 15 T cell receptor beta chains from a single sample sequenced in a study of cytomegalovirus exposure and HLA in healthy donors. 60 Vbeta and 13 Jbeta primers were used in PCR. Data came from immunoSEQ multiplex PCR; TCRdb stores just in-frame clones and leaves some out. The sample records approximately 100,000 clones, about 80% being singletons. Sequences were obtained from PBMCs. All receptors come from a woman in her 40s in good health and CMV-seropositive.

The V call is TRBV13, the J call TRBJ1-2; 7 bases fit TRBD1. Per the germline V gene, CDR1 is PRHDT and CDR2 is FYEKMQ (reference sequence). The CDR3 consists of 14 residues. The ends lost 5 bases at V and 4 bases at J; junction bases unmatched: 7. CDR3 sequence (DNA): TGTGCCAGCAGCCTACTGGGGGACAGCTATGGCTACACCTTC. Protein product: CASSLLGDSYGYTF.

The rearrangement uses TRBV5-1 and TRBJ2-7; a possible D gene is TRBD2 (6 bases). V was pared by 5 bases and J by 2 bases, with 17 bases between. This CDR3 has 15 residues. Germline CDR1 is SGHRS and CDR2 is YFSETQ. CDR3 sequence reads: CASSRGGLDPYEQYF. The CDR3 DNA is TGCGCCAGCAGTAGGGGAGGCTTAGACCCCTACGAGCAGTACTTC.

This clone was observed once. V gene TRBV5-1 combines with J gene TRBJ2-1; D is possibly TRBD1 (6 bases). V gave up 4 bases and J gave up 9 bases, with 14 bases separating them. This CDR3 spans 13 amino acids. Germline CDR1 SGHRS, CDR2 YFSETQ. The CDR3 bases are TGCGCCAGCAGCACAACAGGGCTGTCTGAGCAGTTCTTC. It specifies CASSTTGLSEQFF.

This clone was observed a few times. The chain couples TRBV10-1 to TRBJ2-7, with TRBD1 matching over 9 bases. V lost 8 bases, J lost 4 bases, and 6 bases stayed unmatched. CDR1 and CDR2 (germline): WNHNN, SYGVQD (reference sequence). The CDR3 runs 13 residues. The CDR3 region has the DNA TGCGCCAGCCAGAGCGGACAGGGGTACGAGCAGTACTTC. Encoded protein: CASQSGQGYEQYF.

The sample holds one count of this clone. The V and J genes are TRBV7-2 and TRBJ1-5; tentative D call: TRBD1 (6 bases). Germline V gene data show CDR1 as SGHTA and CDR2 as FQGNSA. The CDR3 spans 14 residues. Between the trimmed V and J ends, which lost 5 bases and 4 bases, there was a span of 12 bases. The CDR3: CASSIGQQNQPQHF. The CDR3 DNA follows: TGTGCCAGCAGCATCGGACAGCAGAATCAGCCCCAGCATTTT.

This clone was counted once. The chain joins TRBV30 to TRBJ1-3; D is unresolved. The CDR3 is made up of 15 amino acids. Trimming took 4 bases from V and 1 from J, leaving 14 bases between them. Germline lookup yields CDR1 GTSNPN and CDR2 SVGIG (reference sequence). The CDR3 loop reads CAWTWALGSGNTIYF. The CDR3 bases are TGTGCCTGGACCTGGGCTCTCGGTTCTGGAAACACCATATATTTT.

This chain joins TRBV10-2 and TRBJ1-5; 8 bases agree with TRBD1. The CDR3 totals 15 residues. CDR1 and CDR2 (germline): WSHSY, SAAADI. J gave up 3 bases and V 5 bases, and 6 bases lay outside the gene matches. The CDR3 DNA reads TGCGCCAGCAGTATACAGGGGGGAGTCAATCAGCCCCAGCATTTT. It translates to CASSIQGGVNQPQHF.

The V call is TRBV19, the J call TRBJ2-3; 10 positions match TRBD2. The germline V gene has CDR1 LNHDA and CDR2 SQIVND (reference sequence). V was clipped by 6 bases and J by 3 bases; unmatched bases: 12. The CDR3 length is 17 residues. CDR3 sequence (DNA): TGTGCCAGTAGACCTTTTAAGCGGGGGGGCTGGACAGATACGCAGTATTTT. Translation gives CASRPFKRGGWTDTQYF. Full variable domain (remainder filled in from reference TRBV19 and TRBJ2-3): DGGITQSPKYLFRKEGQNVTLSCEQNLNHDAMYWYRQDPGQGLRLIYYSQIVNDFQKGDIAEGYSVSREKKESFPLTVTSAQKNPTAFYLCASRPFKRGGWTDTQYFGPGTRLTVL.

The rearrangement joins TRBV2 to TRBJ1-4, with 7 positions matching TRBD1. This CDR3 has 14 amino acids. CDR1 is SNHLY, CDR2 FYNNEI, per germline. V dropped 6 bases and J dropped 8; count of bases not matched to a gene: 9. CDR3 in amino acids: CASRRRTGREKLFF. The CDR3 DNA reads TGTGCCAGCAGGAGGAGGACAGGTCGGGAAAAACTGTTTTTT.

The V gene is TRBV6-5, the J gene TRBJ1-1; a possible D gene is TRBD1 (5 bases). The CDR3 is 14 residues long. The V end lost 0 bases, the J end lost 6 bases, and 11 bases lay between the germline ends. Germline-derived CDR1 and CDR2 are MNHEY and SVGAGI. CDR3 sequence: CASSYSRQGSEAFF. The DNA of the CDR3 is TGTGCCAGCAGTTACTCGAGGCAGGGCTCTGAAGCTTTCTTT.

The rearrangement links TRBV10-1 to TRBJ2-7; D is perhaps TRBD2 (6 bases). Trimming took off 3 bases at V and 2 bases at J, with 11 bases between the two ends. From germline, CDR1 is WNHNN and CDR2 SYGVQD (reference sequence). The CDR3 is made up of 14 amino acids. CDR3 coding DNA: TGCGCCAGCAGTGAAGGCGGACTACCCTACGAGCAGTACTTC. Amino acids: CASSEGGLPYEQYF.

J is TRBJ2-7 and V is TRBV6-5, with D unresolved. Germline V gene lookup returns CDR1 MNHEY and CDR2 SVGAGI. Trimming pared 6 bases from V and 5 bases from J, leaving 20 bases between. The CDR3 runs 15 residues. The CDR3 reads CASSEALRMFNEQYF. The CDR3, as DNA: TGTGCCAGCAGCGAGGCCCTTAGGATGTTCAACGAGCAGTACTTC.

This clone was seen just once. The chain carries TRBV15 and TRBJ2-3; D is unclear. The germline V and J ends were trimmed by 0 bases and 3 bases, with 13 bases remaining between them. The V gene's germline CDR1 is LNHNV and CDR2 YYDKDF (reference sequence). CDR3 size: 16 residues. Here the CDR3 reads CATSRDRTEATDTQYF. CDR3 nucleotides: TGTGCCACCAGCAGAGATCGCACAGAAGCTACAGATACGCAGTATTTT.

This clone was picked up a small number of times. This chain joins TRBV4-1 and TRBJ2-7, with 7 nucleotides matching TRBD1. Germline CDR1 MGHRA, CDR2 YSYEKL. The CDR3 length is 15 residues. The ends lost 2 bases at V and 3 bases at J; junction bases unmatched: 7. CDR3 bases: TGCGCCAGCAGCCAACCCCGGGACAGAGTCTACGAGCAGTACTTC. This encodes CASSQPRDRVYEQYF.

This clone has a single count. The chain combines TRBV5-1 with TRBJ2-3, with TRBD2 matching over 7 bases. The CDR3 consists of 17 residues. Germline V CDR1 and CDR2: SGHRS, YFSETQ. The V segment lost 4 bases and the J segment 2 bases; nucleotides outside the gene matches: 13. CDR3 loop: CASSPDGPSGPTDTQYF. The CDR3 coding sequence is TGCGCCAGCAGCCCCGACGGCCCTAGCGGACCCACAGATACGCAGTATTTT.